A single sample gave rise to the 22 T cell receptor beta chains below, sequenced in a study of CD8 T cells in ankylosing spondylitis (dated 2017 in TCRdb). The library was generated by 5' RACE. TCRdb names Illumina HiSeq 2500 as the instrument used. TCRdb reanalyzed the raw reads on its own, using fastp at Q25 for trimming and MiXCR for clone calling, and kept in-frame beta chains. Each CDR3 protein gets just one entry, which takes the most common genes and DNA from the rows behind it. The sample table records about 52,000 distinct CDR3 sequences; 7.4% of these occur just once. Roughly 8.1% of the sample comes from the top ten. The sequenced material came from blood, either unsorted or a sorted T cell fraction (not recorded which). The origin of the receptors is a female donor with ankylosing spondylitis or in good health (not recorded which).

There are many counts of this clonotype. This sequence joins TRBV25-1 and TRBJ1-4; D is uncertain. The CDR3 has 15 amino acids. The germline CDR1 and CDR2 sequences are MGHDK and SYGVNS. The ends were cut back, 4 bases at V and 4 bases at J, with 13 bases in the middle. The CDR3 DNA sequence: TGTGCCAGCAGTGTTACAGCTACCAATAATGAAAAACTGTTTTTT. This sequence encodes CASSVTATNNEKLFF. The whole variable domain, remainder taken from reference TRBV25-1 and TRBJ1-4, is EADIYQTPRYLVIGTGKKITLECSQTMGHDKMYWYQQDPGMELHLIHYSYGVNSTEKGDLSSESTVSRIRTEHFPLTLESARPSHTSQYLCASSVTATNNEKLFFGSGTQLSVL.

In this sample, this clonotype turned up many times. The rearrangement uses TRBV12-3 or TRBV12-4 and TRBJ2-2; tentative D call: TRBD2 (6 bases). V was shortened by 6 bases and J by 2 bases, with 13 bases between the two germline ends. The CDR3 runs to 15 residues. The CDR3 nucleotides read TGTGCCAGCAGGCTCCGGGACTTTAACACCGGGGAGCTGTTTTTT. This gives the protein CASRLRDFNTGELFF.

This clonotype was seen ten or more times. The chain is built from TRBV20-1 and TRBJ1-1, with D maybe TRBD1 (5 bases). This CDR3 has 13 amino acids. V was pared by 6 bases and J by 5 bases, with 16 bases between. CDR1 and CDR2 from the germline V gene are DFQATT and SNEGSKA (reference sequence). CDR3 sequence: CSAERTLYTEAFF. The CDR3 DNA is TGCAGTGCCGAACGGACACTCTATACTGAAGCTTTCTTT.

With regard to this clonotype: One base away lies a much larger clone, so this may be a sequencing read error. The J gene is TRBJ1-3, the V gene TRBV5-6; the D is unclear. V was pared by 9 bases and J by 8 bases, with 21 bases between. This CDR3 has 14 residues. Germline CDR1 is SGHDT and CDR2 is YYEEEE. The CDR3 DNA follows: TGTGCCATCGGCCGCGGGTTTTTGCGTGACACCATATATTTT. Protein product: CAIGRGFLRDTIYF.

This clonotype was counted ten times or more. The rearrangement uses TRBV3-1 and TRBJ2-1; 8 bases fit TRBD2. V shed 5 bases, J shed 8 bases, and the junction held 20 bases outside the gene matches. CDR1 LGHDT and CDR2 YNNKEL come from the germline V gene (reference sequence). The CDR3 length is 18 residues. CDR3 in amino acids: CASSTLKDSGVLKDEQFF. The CDR3 nucleotides are TGTGCCAGCAGCACGCTCAAGGATAGCGGGGTATTGAAAGATGAGCAGTTCTTC.

This clonotype was counted many times. The chain employs TRBV11-2 and TRBJ2-7; a weak D match, TRBD1 (6 bases). Per the germline V gene, CDR1 is SGHAT and CDR2 is FQNNGV. The CDR3 sequence is 15 residues long. V lost 7 bases, J lost 3 bases, and 19 bases lay in between. The CDR3 region is CASTADTGHNYEQYF. CDR3 DNA sequence: TGTGCCAGCACCGCAGACACGGGACACAACTACGAGCAGTACTTC. Supplemented by reference TRBV11-2 and TRBJ2-7, the full variable domain reads EAGVAQSPRYKIIEKRQSVAFWCNPISGHATLYWYQQILGQGPKLLIQFQNNGVVDDSQLPKDRFSAERLKGVDSTLKIQPAKLEDSAVYLCASTADTGHNYEQYFGPGTRLTVT.

This clonotype was counted ten times or more. This chain joins TRBV5-6 and TRBJ1-2, with TRBD1 matching 9 bases. The CDR3 is made up of 14 amino acids. Trimming at V came to 2 bases and at J to 8 bases, leaving 7 bases not matched to a gene. The germline CDR1 and CDR2 sequences are SGHDT and YYEEEE. This chain's CDR3 is CASSFGGQGGGYTF. The CDR3 bases are TGTGCCAGCAGCTTTGGGGGACAGGGTGGCGGCTACACCTTC.

This clonotype was detected only a few times. The rearrangement joins TRBV7-2 to TRBJ1-1; 7 nucleotides line up with TRBD1. The germline V gene encodes CDR1 SGHTA and CDR2 FQGNSA. Trimming removed 5 bases from V and 10 bases from J; junction bases left unmatched: 16. There are 15 residues in the CDR3. The DNA of the CDR3 is TGTGCCAGCAGCCCGGACGGGACAGTTTCAGGGGGAGCTTTCTTT. This encodes CASSPDGTVSGGAFF.

This chain uses TRBV20-1 with TRBJ1-4, with a possible D match to TRBD1 (5 bases). V was shortened by 4 bases and J by 5 bases, with 14 bases between the two germline ends. The CDR3 has 14 amino acids. Germline assignment: CDR1 DFQATT and CDR2 SNEGSKA (reference sequence). The CDR3 DNA follows: TGCAGTGCTACGGTGGGGGGGAGAAATGAAAAACTGTTTTTT. Its protein product is CSATVGGRNEKLFF.

This clonotype was seen at least ten times. CDR3 residues: CAISGGGAYNEQFF. In DNA, the CDR3 is TGTGCCATCAGTGGAGGGGGGGCCTACAATGAGCAGTTCTTC. The chain is built from TRBV10-3 and TRBJ2-1; weak D call: TRBD2 (7 bases). V was shortened by 4 bases and J by 2 bases, with 9 bases between the two germline ends. This CDR3 has 14 amino acids. CDR1 is ENHRY and CDR2 is SYGVKD in the germline V gene.

This clonotype was counted many times. V is TRBV3-1 and J is TRBJ2-1; 13 positions agree with TRBD2. This CDR3 comprises 14 residues. CDR1 is LGHDT and CDR2 is YNNKEL in the germline V gene (reference sequence). V dropped 8 bases and J dropped 13; count of bases not matched to a gene: 11. The CDR3 loop is CASRGLAGDDGQFF. CDR3 DNA sequence: TGTGCCAGCCGAGGACTAGCGGGGGACGATGGACAGTTCTTC.

At least ten counts were recorded for this clonotype. The chain employs TRBV20-1 and TRBJ2-4; D tentatively reads TRBD1 or TRBD2 (5 bases each). CDR3 length equals 16 residues. The ends were cut back, 7 bases at V and 0 bases at J, with 19 bases in the middle. CDR1 DFQATT and CDR2 SNEGSKA come from the germline V gene (reference sequence). CDR3: CSVPPGQGIAKNIQYF. The CDR3, as DNA: TGCAGTGTTCCCCCGGGGCAGGGAATAGCCAAAAACATTCAGTACTTC.

At least ten counts were recorded for this clonotype. The chain links TRBV6-1 to TRBJ1-3; the D gene is possibly TRBD1 (6 bases). The CDR3 loop spans 18 amino acids. Trimming removed 6 bases at V and 1 base at J, with 22 bases between. CDR1 is MNHNS, CDR2 SASEGT, per germline. The CDR3 DNA follows: TGTGCCAGCAGGGCCGGGACAAGGAGAGAGGATTCTGGAAACACCATATATTTT. Encoded protein: CASRAGTRREDSGNTIYF.

This clonotype was seen at least ten times. The rearrangement links TRBV27 to TRBJ1-4; D perhaps matches TRBD1 (6 bases). V was cut by 6 bases and J by 7 bases, with 18 bases left in between. The CDR3 runs to 15 residues. Germline values: CDR1 MNHEY, CDR2 SMNVEV (reference sequence). Written as DNA, the CDR3 is TGTGCCAGCAGCCGAAAGGGGACACCAAGTGAAAAACTGTTTTTT. Encoded protein: CASSRKGTPSEKLFF. Filled out from reference TRBV27 and TRBJ1-4, the complete variable domain reads EAQVTQNPRYLITVTGKKLTVTCSQNMNHEYMSWYRQDPGLGLRQIYYSMNVEVTDKGDVPEGYKVSRKEKRNFPLILESPSPNQTSLYFCASSRKGTPSEKLFFGSGTQLSVL.

In its sample, this clonotype was seen many times. This chain links TRBV2 with TRBJ2-5; D is possibly TRBD2 (5 bases). Per germline, CDR1 SNHLY and CDR2 FYNNEI. The V and J ends lost 6 bases and 2 bases respectively, with 13 bases between them. CDR3 length equals 14 residues. The CDR3 sequence: CASRQLVWQETQYF. CDR3 in DNA: TGTGCCAGCAGACAACTAGTATGGCAAGAGACCCAGTACTTC.

This clonotype has at least ten counts. The J gene is TRBJ2-1, the V gene TRBV6-5; D is tentatively TRBD1 or TRBD2 (6 bases each). Germline CDR1 MNHEY, CDR2 SVGAGI. The CDR3 loop spans 13 amino acids. The ends were cut back, 4 bases at V and 6 bases at J, with 10 bases in the middle. CDR3 nucleotides: TGTGCCAGCAGTTTCGGGGGCCGCAATGAGCAGTTCTTC. It translates to CASSFGGRNEQFF.

This clonotype appeared many times. The V gene is TRBV10-2, the J gene TRBJ2-3; 7 bases agree with TRBD2. The CDR3 is 13 amino acids. V was clipped by 8 bases and J by 4 bases; unmatched bases: 6. Germline values: CDR1 WSHSY, CDR2 SAAADI. The CDR3 DNA reads as TGCGCCAGCTGCCTAGCGGTCGCAGATACGCAGTATTTT. It codes for CASCLAVADTQYF.

There are a few counts of this clonotype. CDR3 sequence: CASSSGQGSTTEAFF. The CDR3 nucleotides read TGTGCCAGCAGCTCAGGACAGGGATCGACCACTGAAGCTTTCTTT. The V gene is TRBV7-9, the J gene TRBJ1-1; 8 nucleotides align to TRBD1. This CDR3 is built from 15 residues. Germline V CDR1 and CDR2: SEHNR, FQNEAQ (reference sequence). V lost 4 bases and J lost 4; bases outside the gene matches: 8.

J is TRBJ1-4 and V is TRBV5-2; TRBD1 is the table's D call, not checked against the DNA. TRBV5-2 is annotated as a pseudogene. CDR3 length: 14 amino acids. The CDR3 protein is CAMGAGPLGEKLFF. Here the CDR3 DNA reads TGTGCCATGGGCGCGGGACCGTTGGGGGAAAAACTGTTTTTT.

This clonotype was counted ten times or more. V usage is TRBV6-1 and J usage is TRBJ2-7, with a tentative D call TRBD1 (5 bases). Trimming pared 6 bases from V and 0 bases from J, leaving 12 bases between. The CDR3 loop spans 14 amino acids. Germline V gene lookup returns CDR1 MNHNS and CDR2 SASEGT. This CDR3 is CASRQTASSYEQYV. In DNA, the CDR3 is TGTGCCAGCAGACAGACAGCTAGCTCCTACGAGCAGTACGTC.

This clonotype was recorded many times. The J gene is TRBJ1-1, the V gene TRBV20-1; 7 bases fit TRBD1. Germline V CDR1 and CDR2: DFQATT, SNEGSKA (reference sequence). V dropped 5 bases and J dropped 0; count of bases not matched to a gene: 6. The CDR3 loop spans 14 amino acids. CDR3 in amino acids: CSASGGPMNTEAFF. The DNA for the CDR3 is TGCAGTGCTTCAGGGGGTCCCATGAACACTGAAGCTTTCTTT.

This clonotype was detected ten times or more. The chain uses TRBV30 and TRBJ2-5; D possibly corresponds to TRBD1 (5 bases). The CDR3 runs to 13 residues. Germline V gene sequence: CDR1 GTSNPN, CDR2 SVGIG (reference sequence). Trimming left V 2 bases short and J 5 bases short, with 12 bases between. DNA of the CDR3: TGTGCCTGGAGTCAGAAAAAGGGGGAGACCCAGTACTTC. This codes for CAWSQKKGETQYF.